One sample yielded the 26 T cell receptor beta chains listed below, sequenced in a study of blood T cell repertoires in acute mononucleosis. Time point described: convalescence about 6 months (5-8 months) after acute presentation (visit 7). Clones were sequenced by immunoSEQ multiplex PCR, and TCRdb holds only the in-frame ones, with some missing. The sample holds 900 or so clones, about 30% seen once. Source: EBV YVL epitope tetramer+ CD8+ T cells sorted from PBMCs, taken during convalescence from infectious mononucleosis. As to subset: CD8 T cells binding a tetramer with EBV BRLF1 109-117 peptide (YVL-BR). The source is a man aged 18 to 29 with infectious mononucleosis caused by EBV.

This clone was detected a few times. A far larger clone is just one base off, so this is likely a read error. CDR3 bases: TGTGCCAGCATGGGACACCTTAGCTGCGAGCAGTACTTC. Its translation: CASMGHLSCEQYF. V gene TRBV6-5 combines with J gene TRBJ2-7, with a weak D call TRBD1 (6 bases). The CDR3 runs 13 residues. Germline V gene sequence: CDR1 MNHEY, CDR2 SVGAGI. The V end lost 7 bases, the J end lost 6 bases, and 16 bases lay between the germline ends.

For this clone: Compared with germline, one end of the junction differs, possibly owing to a read error. This same CDR3 is encoded by further DNA sequences in the sample. The J gene is TRBJ2-3, the V gene TRBV6-5; D not certain. Per germline, CDR1 MNHEY and CDR2 SVGAGI. CDR3 length: 15 amino acids. CDR3 in amino acids: CASSALLGSASTQFF. The DNA of the CDR3 is TGTGCCAGCAGTGCCCTGCTTGGGTCAGCGTCGACGCAATTTTTT.

Comment on this clone: This sequence is one base from a far larger clone and is likely a read error. The rearrangement uses TRBV6-6 and TRBJ2-1; unclear D gene. This CDR3 is built from 12 residues. From germline, CDR1 is MNHNY and CDR2 SVGAGI (reference sequence). The CDR3 spells CAGSLYSSEQFF. The CDR3 DNA reads TGTGCCGGCAGTTTATATTCCAGTGAGCAGTTCTTC.

This rearrangement joins TRBV6-9 to TRBJ2-1, with 9 positions matching TRBD2. This CDR3 is 14 amino acids long. From germline, CDR1 is MNHGY and CDR2 SVAAGI. With V trimmed by 11 bases and J by 2 bases, 7 bases remained unmatched. CDR3 in DNA: TGTGCCGGCAATAGCGGGAGCGCCTACAATGAGCAGTTCTTC. Its protein is CAGNSGSAYNEQFF.

The chain recombines TRBV30 with TRBJ1-5; no definite D call. Trimming stripped 4 bases from V and 1 base from J, with 14 bases between. Germline-derived CDR1 and CDR2 are GTSNPN and SVGIG (reference sequence). The CDR3 sequence is 15 residues long. The CDR3 protein is CAWILPLGSNQPQHF. The DNA of the CDR3 is TGTGCCTGGATTTTACCCCTGGGAAGCAATCAGCCCCAGCATTTT.

The chain has TRBV6-5 and TRBJ2-3; D remains ambiguous. There are 15 residues in the CDR3. Germline CDR1 MNHEY, CDR2 SVGAGI. CDR3 nucleotide sequence: TGTGCTGGCAGTGCCCTACTTGGGTCAGCGTCGACGCAGTATTTT. Its translation: CAGSALLGSASTQYF.

Remarks on this clone: Other DNA sequences of this sample code for an identical CDR3. The chain links TRBV6-5 to TRBJ2-3; unclear D gene. The CDR3 length is 15 residues. V shed 8 bases and J shed 9 bases, with 24 bases lying between them. Germline V gene lookup returns CDR1 MNHEY and CDR2 SVGAGI. The CDR3 DNA is TGTGCCAGCTGTGCCCTACTTGGTTCAGCGTCGACGCAGTATTTT. This encodes CASCALLGSASTQYF.

This clone has a handful of counts. This chain uses TRBV6-9 with TRBJ2-7; D is uncertain. Trimming took 6 bases from V and 6 from J, leaving 21 bases between them. Per germline, CDR1 MNHGY and CDR2 SVAAGI. This CDR3 region has 15 residues. The CDR3 region has the DNA TGTGCCAGCAGCCCCCTATTGGGGTCCGGAACCGAGCAGTACTTC. It translates to CASSPLLGSGTEQYF.

This chain connects TRBV28 to TRBJ1-5; D perhaps matches TRBD1 (5 bases). Germline V lookup: CDR1 MDHEN, CDR2 SYDVKM. The CDR3 spans 15 residues. V shed 3 bases and J shed 5 bases, with 14 bases lying between them. Here the CDR3 DNA reads TGTGCCAGCAGTTTCCTACTGGGGGGGGATCAGCCCCAGCATTTT. Its translation: CASSFLLGGDQPQHF.

This clone appeared a few times. The V gene is TRBV6-5, the J gene TRBJ1-1; 10 bases line up with TRBD1. This CDR3 is 13 amino acids long. CDR1 and CDR2 from the germline V gene are MNHEY and SVGAGI. Trimming took 8 bases from V and 4 from J; bases not matched to a gene: 4. CDR3 region: CASARTGGTEAFF. The CDR3 nucleotides read TGTGCCAGCGCCCGGACAGGGGGCACTGAAGCTTTCTTT.

The rearrangement links TRBV21-1 to TRBJ1-4. TRBV21-1 is a pseudogene. The CDR3 runs 15 residues. The DNA of the CDR3 is TGTGCCAGCAGCAAAGCGCGACTTCAACTAATGAAAAACTGTTTT. Translation: CASSKARLQLMKNCF.

This clone has more than one count but fewer than ten. It is likely a read error: a sequence one base away is far more abundant. The chain uses TRBV28 and TRBJ2-2; no firm D call. The germline CDR1 and CDR2 sequences are MDHEN and SYDVKM. The CDR3 contains 16 residues. V shed 7 bases and J shed 2 bases, with 17 bases lying between them. In nucleotides, the CDR3 is TGTGCCAGCATTTTTTATTTACAGCTCAACACCGGGGAGCTGTTTTTT. Translated, it gives CASIFYLQLNTGELFF.

With respect to this clone: Compared with germline, one end of the junction differs, possibly owing to a read error. V is TRBV6-5 and J is TRBJ2-3; D gene unclear. Germline CDR1 and CDR2: MNHEY and SVGAGI. The CDR3 has 14 residues. The CDR3 coding sequence is TGCCAGCAGTGCCCTACTTGGGTCAGCGTCGACGCAGTATTT. It translates to CQQCPTWVSVDAVF.

The chain employs TRBV28 and TRBJ2-2; 7 nucleotides match TRBD2. The trim removed 5 bases at V and 5 bases at J, leaving 5 bases unmatched. CDR3 length: 14 residues. Germline-derived CDR1 and CDR2 are MDHEN and SYDVKM. CDR3 sequence: CASSRWGGTGELFF. CDR3 nucleotide sequence: TGTGCCAGCAGTCGCTGGGGAGGGACCGGGGAGCTGTTTTTT.

The chain links TRBV21-1 to TRBJ2-7; TRBD2 is the table's D call and was not checked against the DNA. TRBV21-1 is flagged as a pseudogene. The CDR3 contains 16 residues. The CDR3 spells CASSQFLATLLDEQYF. DNA of the CDR3: TGTGCCAGCAGTCAATTTCTAGCTACACTGTTAGACGAGCAGTACTTC.

This clone was detected only a few times. A far larger clone is just one base off, so this is likely a read error. J is TRBJ2-3 and V is TRBV6-1; possible D gene TRBD2, 5 bases. Germline CDR1 reads MNHNS; CDR2 reads SASEGT. V was shortened by 4 bases and J by 9 bases, with 20 bases between the two germline ends. This CDR3 comprises 15 residues. The CDR3 sequence: CASSALLGSAATQYF. As DNA, the CDR3 is TGTGCCAGCAGTGCCCTACTTGGGTCAGCGGCGACGCAGTATTTT.

The chain uses TRBV6-1 and TRBJ2-7; D not resolved. Between the trimmed V and J ends, which lost 4 bases and 6 bases, there was a span of 19 bases. Per germline, CDR1 MNHNS and CDR2 SASEGT. The CDR3 covers 15 residues. CDR3 sequence reads: CASSALLGSGTEQYF. In nucleotides, the CDR3 is TGTGCCAGCAGTGCCCTATTGGGGTCCGGAACCGAGCAGTACTTC.

In regard to this clone: Additional DNA sequences in this sample encode the identical CDR3. The chain joins TRBV6-5 to TRBJ2-7; no clear D. In germline, CDR1 is MNHEY, CDR2 SVGAGI. V lost 5 bases and J lost 6, with 20 bases in between. CDR3 size: 15 residues. In DNA form, the CDR3 reads TGTGCCAGCAGTGCCCTACTTGGGTCCGGAACCGAGCAGTACTTC. Protein product: CASSALLGSGTEQYF.

This clone was seen only a few times. The junction and the germline gene differ at one end; a read error may be behind it. V usage is TRBV13 and J usage is TRBJ2-6; the D is unclear. Germline assignment: CDR1 PRHDT and CDR2 FYEKMQ (reference sequence). The CDR3 contains 13 residues. This CDR3 is CACSPGGANVLTF. DNA for the CDR3: TGTGCCTGCAGCCCAGGTGGGGCCAACGTCCTGACTTTC.

This clone showed up many times. One base separates it from a far larger clone, so it is likely a read error. CDR3 nucleotides: TGTGCCAACAGTTTATTCTCAGATACGCAGTATTTT. Translation: CANSLFSDTQYF. This chain links TRBV28 with TRBJ2-3, with unresolved D. Germline CDR1 and CDR2: MDHEN and SYDVKM. The CDR3 loop spans 12 amino acids.

This clone was found many times. The chain combines TRBV13 with TRBJ2-7; D call uncertain. The germline CDR1 and CDR2 sequences are PRHDT and FYEKMQ (reference sequence). Trimming shortened V by 6 bases and J by 6 bases, and 12 bases separated the two germline ends. The length of the CDR3 is 12 residues. Here the CDR3 reads CASSPPGVEQYF. In DNA form, the CDR3 reads TGTGCCAGCAGTCCCCCTGGTGTCGAGCAGTACTTC.

This clone has more than one count but fewer than ten. A far larger clone differs by one base, so this is likely a read error. V gene TRBV30 combines with J gene TRBJ1-5, with D unclear. Between the trimmed V and J ends, which lost 4 bases and 1 base, there was a span of 14 bases. The CDR3 is made up of 15 amino acids. Per the germline V gene, CDR1 is GTSNPN and CDR2 is SVGIG (reference sequence). The CDR3 DNA reads TGTGCCTGGATTGTACCCCTGGGAAGCAATCAGCCCCAGCATTTT. Translating gives CAWIVPLGSNQPQHF.

This clone has a handful of counts. The sample holds other DNA sequences that translate to the same CDR3. The rearrangement uses TRBV28 and TRBJ2-1; 12 positions match TRBD2. Germline V gene sequence: CDR1 MDHEN, CDR2 SYDVKM. This CDR3 has 15 residues. The V gene end was trimmed by 6 bases and the J gene end by 7 bases; junction bases not matched to a gene: 7. CDR3 coding DNA: TGTGCCAGCAGACTCCTAGCGGGGGGGGCAAATGAGCAGTTCTTC. It codes for CASRLLAGGANEQFF.

With respect to this clone: A far larger clone is a single base away, which makes a read error likely. This chain joins TRBV6-1 and TRBJ2-5, with a tentative D call TRBD1 (6 bases). The J call may be in error: the DNA end matches TRBJ2-7 better. Germline values: CDR1 MNHNS, CDR2 SASEGT. The CDR3 runs 14 residues. The CDR3 nucleotides are TGTGCCAGCAGGGCCGGGGACACCTCCTACGAGCAGTACTTC. As protein: CASRAGDTSYEQYF.

The chain uses TRBV29-1 and TRBJ2-7, with D tentatively TRBD2 (5 bases). Germline V CDR1 and CDR2: SQVTM, ANQGSEA. The length of the CDR3 is 13 residues. This chain's CDR3 is CSALPSTNYEQYF. In DNA form, the CDR3 reads TGCAGTGCGCTACCCTCGACTAACTACGAGCAGTACTTC.

A note on this clone: It differs at one base from a far larger clone, so likely a read error. The V call is TRBV28, the J call TRBJ2-3, with 7 positions matching TRBD2. V lost 4 bases, J lost 2 bases, and 12 bases stayed unmatched. Germline V gene lookup returns CDR1 MDHEN and CDR2 SYDVKM. The CDR3 covers 17 residues. The CDR3, as DNA: TGTGCCAGCAGTTCATCGACTAGCAAGGCCTTCACAGATACGCAGTATTTT. This codes for CASSSSTSKAFTDTQYF. Drawing the rest from reference TRBV28 and TRBJ2-3, the complete variable domain is DVKVTQSSRYLVKRTGEKVFLECVQDMDHENMFWYRQDPGLGLRLIYFSYDVKMKEKGDIPEGYSVSREKKERFSLILESASTNQTSMYLCASSSSTSKAFTDTQYFGPGTRLTVL.